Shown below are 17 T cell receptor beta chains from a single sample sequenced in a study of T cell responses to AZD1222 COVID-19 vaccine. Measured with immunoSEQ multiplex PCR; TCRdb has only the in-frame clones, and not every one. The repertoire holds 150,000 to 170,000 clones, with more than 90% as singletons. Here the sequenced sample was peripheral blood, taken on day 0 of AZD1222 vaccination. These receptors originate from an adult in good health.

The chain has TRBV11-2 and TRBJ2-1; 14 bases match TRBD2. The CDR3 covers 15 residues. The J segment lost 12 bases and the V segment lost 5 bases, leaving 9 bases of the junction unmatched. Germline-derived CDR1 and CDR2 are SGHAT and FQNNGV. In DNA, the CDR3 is TGTGCCAGCAGCAGACCAGGACTAGCGGGGGGAGGGCAGTTCTTC. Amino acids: CASSRPGLAGGGQFF.

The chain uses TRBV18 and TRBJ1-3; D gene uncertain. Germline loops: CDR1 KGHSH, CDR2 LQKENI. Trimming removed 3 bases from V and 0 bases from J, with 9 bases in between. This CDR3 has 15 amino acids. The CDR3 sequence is CASSPEGFSGNTIYF. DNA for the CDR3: TGTGCCAGCTCACCGGAGGGTTTCTCTGGAAACACCATATATTTT.

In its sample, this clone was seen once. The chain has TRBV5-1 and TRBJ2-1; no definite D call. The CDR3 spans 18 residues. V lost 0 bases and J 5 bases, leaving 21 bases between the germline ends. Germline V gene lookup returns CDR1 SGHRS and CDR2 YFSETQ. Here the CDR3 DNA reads TGCGCCAGCAGCTTGGGAAGCGTATGGAATTCGGTTGACAATGAGCAGTTCTTC. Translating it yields CASSLGSVWNSVDNEQFF.

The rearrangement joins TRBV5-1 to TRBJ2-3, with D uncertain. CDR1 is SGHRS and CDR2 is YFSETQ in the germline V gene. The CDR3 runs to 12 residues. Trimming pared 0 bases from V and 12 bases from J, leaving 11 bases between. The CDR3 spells CASSLGSEGQYF. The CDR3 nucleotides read TGCGCCAGCAGCTTGGGGTCCGAAGGTCAGTATTTT.

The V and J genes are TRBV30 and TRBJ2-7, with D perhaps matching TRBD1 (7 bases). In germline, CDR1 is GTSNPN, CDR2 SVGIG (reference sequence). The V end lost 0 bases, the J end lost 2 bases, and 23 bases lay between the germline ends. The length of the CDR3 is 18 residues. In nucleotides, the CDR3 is TGTGCCTGGAGTGTAATCATAGGAGGGTACAGGGGACCCTACGAGCAGTACTTC. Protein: CAWSVIIGGYRGPYEQYF.

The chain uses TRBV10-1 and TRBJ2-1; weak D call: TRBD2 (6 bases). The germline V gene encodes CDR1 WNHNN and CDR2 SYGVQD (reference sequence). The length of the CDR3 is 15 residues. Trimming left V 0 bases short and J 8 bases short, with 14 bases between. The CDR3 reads CASSESGRRVDEQFF. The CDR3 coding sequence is TGCGCCAGCAGTGAGTCTGGGCGGAGGGTCGATGAGCAGTTCTTC.

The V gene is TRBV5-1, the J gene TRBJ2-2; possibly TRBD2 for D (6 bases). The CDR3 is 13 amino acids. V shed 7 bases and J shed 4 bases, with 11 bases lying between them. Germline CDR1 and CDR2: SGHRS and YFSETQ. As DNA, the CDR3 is TGCGCCAGCGGGGACTCCGGCACCGGGGAGCTGTTTTTT. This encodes CASGDSGTGELFF.

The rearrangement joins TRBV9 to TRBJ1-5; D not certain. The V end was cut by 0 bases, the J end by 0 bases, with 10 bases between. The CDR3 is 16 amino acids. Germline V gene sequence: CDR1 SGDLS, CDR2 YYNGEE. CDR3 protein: CASSVGPGVSNQPQHF. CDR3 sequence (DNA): TGTGCCAGCAGCGTAGGGCCCGGAGTTAGCAATCAGCCCCAGCATTTT. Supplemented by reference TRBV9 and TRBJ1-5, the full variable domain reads DSGVTQTPKHLITATGQRVTLRCSPRSGDLSVYWYQQSLDQGLQFLIQYYNGEERAKGNILERFSAQQFPDLHSELNLSSLELGDSALYFCASSVGPGVSNQPQHFGDGTRLSIL.

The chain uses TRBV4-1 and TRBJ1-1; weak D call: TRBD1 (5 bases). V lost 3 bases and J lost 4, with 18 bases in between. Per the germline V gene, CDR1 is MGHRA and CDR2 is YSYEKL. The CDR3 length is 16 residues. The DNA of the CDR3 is TGCGCCAGCAGCCACCCCCTTGGGCAGGGCGGCACTGAAGCTTTCTTT. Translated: CASSHPLGQGGTEAFF.

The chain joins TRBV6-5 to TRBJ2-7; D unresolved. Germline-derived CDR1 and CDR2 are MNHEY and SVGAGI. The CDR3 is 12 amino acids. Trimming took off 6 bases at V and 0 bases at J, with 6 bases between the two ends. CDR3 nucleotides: TGTGCCAGCAGCTTTATCTCCTACGAGCAGTACTTC. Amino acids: CASSFISYEQYF.

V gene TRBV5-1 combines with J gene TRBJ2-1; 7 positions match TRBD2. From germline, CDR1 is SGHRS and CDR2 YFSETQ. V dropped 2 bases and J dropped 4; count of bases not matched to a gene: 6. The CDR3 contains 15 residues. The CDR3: CASSFGGEGYNEQFF. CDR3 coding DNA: TGCGCCAGCAGCTTTGGTGGGGAGGGGTACAATGAGCAGTTCTTC.

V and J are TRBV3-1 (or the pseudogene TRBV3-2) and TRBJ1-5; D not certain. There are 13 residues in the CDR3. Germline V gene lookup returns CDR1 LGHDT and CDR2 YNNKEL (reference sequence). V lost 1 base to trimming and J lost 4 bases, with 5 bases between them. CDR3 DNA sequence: TGTGCCAGCAGCCAAGTAGGGAATCAGCCCCAGCATTTT. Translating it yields CASSQVGNQPQHF.

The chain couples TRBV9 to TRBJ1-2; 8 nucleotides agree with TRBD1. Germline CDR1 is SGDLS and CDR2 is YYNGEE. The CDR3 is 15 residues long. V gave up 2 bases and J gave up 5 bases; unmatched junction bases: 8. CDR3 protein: CASSVTGTGPYGYTF. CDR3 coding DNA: TGTGCCAGCAGCGTTACCGGGACAGGCCCTTATGGCTACACCTTC.

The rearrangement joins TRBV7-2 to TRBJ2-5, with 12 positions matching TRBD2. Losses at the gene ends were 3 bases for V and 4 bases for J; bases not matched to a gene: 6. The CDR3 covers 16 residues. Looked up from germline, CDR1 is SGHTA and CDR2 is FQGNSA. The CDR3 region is CASSFTSGGHGETQYF. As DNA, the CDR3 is TGTGCCAGCAGCTTCACTAGCGGGGGGCATGGAGAGACCCAGTACTTC.

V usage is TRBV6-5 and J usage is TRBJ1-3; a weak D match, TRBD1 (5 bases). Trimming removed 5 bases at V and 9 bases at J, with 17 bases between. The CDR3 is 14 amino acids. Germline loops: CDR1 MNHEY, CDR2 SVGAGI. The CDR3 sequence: CASSPTVPVGTIYF. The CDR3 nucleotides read TGTGCCAGCAGTCCGACAGTGCCCGTGGGCACCATATATTTT.

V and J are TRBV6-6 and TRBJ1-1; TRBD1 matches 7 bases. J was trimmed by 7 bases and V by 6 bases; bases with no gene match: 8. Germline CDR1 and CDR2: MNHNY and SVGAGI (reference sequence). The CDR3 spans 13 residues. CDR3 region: CASREDRTSEAFF. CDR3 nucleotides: TGTGCCAGCAGGGAGGACAGGACGAGTGAAGCTTTCTTT.

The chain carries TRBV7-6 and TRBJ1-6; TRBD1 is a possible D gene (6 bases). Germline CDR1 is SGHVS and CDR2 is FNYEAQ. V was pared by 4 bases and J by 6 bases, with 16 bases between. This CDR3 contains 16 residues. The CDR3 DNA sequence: TGTGCCAGCAGCTCCAGTAGTGGGGGCCGTAATTCACCCCTCCACTTT. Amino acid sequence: CASSSSSGGRNSPLHF.